These 28 T cell receptor beta chains share one sample of origin, sequenced in a study of control samples from healthy donors and cancer patients. TCRdb's copy holds only in-frame clones and misses some; the assay was immunoSEQ multiplex PCR. The profile shows tens of thousands of clones, 90% to 95% of them singletons. The specimen was PBMCs. The receptors here all came from a man between 45 and 60 years old with lung cancer.

Here the CDR3 reads CASSPRGGQNTEAFF. DNA of the CDR3: TGTGCCAGCAGCCCGCGGGGGGGGCAGAACACTGAAGCTTTCTTT. This chain links TRBV7-9 with TRBJ1-1; tentatively, D is TRBD1 (6 bases). Looked up from germline, CDR1 is SEHNR and CDR2 is FQNEAQ (reference sequence). The CDR3 contains 15 residues. Trimming removed 5 bases at V and 1 base at J, with 14 bases between.

V gene TRBV12-5 combines with J gene TRBJ1-1, with D perhaps matching TRBD1 (5 bases). The CDR3 runs to 14 residues. Trimming left V 8 bases short and J 0 bases short, with 13 bases between. Looked up from germline, CDR1 is LGHNT and CDR2 is FRNRAP. The CDR3 loop is CASTKGTVNTEAFF. CDR3 sequence (DNA): TGTGCTAGTACCAAAGGGACGGTGAACACTGAAGCTTTCTTT. The entire variable domain, with the rest obtained from reference TRBV12-5 and TRBJ1-1, is as follows: DARVTQTPRHKVTEMGQEVTMRCQPILGHNTVFWYRQTMMQGLELLAYFRNRAPLDDSGMPKDRFSAEMPDATLATLKIQPSEPRDSAVYFCASTKGTVNTEAFFGQGTRLTVV.

The chain employs TRBV4-3 and TRBJ2-7; D is perhaps TRBD1 or TRBD2 (5 bases each). The CDR3 runs to 14 residues. V was pared by 0 bases and J by 6 bases, with 12 bases between. Germline V gene sequence: CDR1 LGHNA, CDR2 YSLEER. This CDR3 reads CASSQELRGSEQYF. For the CDR3, the DNA is TGCGCCAGCAGCCAAGAATTGAGGGGAAGCGAGCAGTACTTC.

The chain employs TRBV15 and TRBJ1-4; the match to TRBD1 covers 7 bases. The CDR3 covers 13 residues. Trimming took 5 bases from V and 6 from J; bases not matched to a gene: 3. The germline gives CDR1 LNHNV, CDR2 YYDKDF (reference sequence). The CDR3: CATSGTVYEKLFF. The CDR3 DNA reads TGTGCCACCAGCGGGACAGTTTATGAAAAACTGTTTTTT.

The chain uses TRBV4-3 and TRBJ2-3; D is unclear. Germline loops: CDR1 LGHNA, CDR2 YSLEER. The CDR3 is 14 amino acids. The V end lost 0 bases, the J end lost 6 bases, and 10 bases lay between the germline ends. In nucleotides, the CDR3 is TGCGCCAGCAGCCAAGAGGTGACCACGGATACGCAGTATTTT. This encodes CASSQEVTTDTQYF.

This clone was counted a single time. The chain carries TRBV18 and TRBJ1-5; D is unclear. Germline CDR1 reads KGHSH; CDR2 reads LQKENI. The CDR3 consists of 15 residues. Trimming stripped 4 bases from V and 0 bases from J, with 10 bases between. The CDR3, as DNA: TGTGCCAGCTCACTTTTGACGACTAGCAATCAGCCCCAGCATTTT. This translates into CASSLLTTSNQPQHF.

The chain uses TRBV19 and TRBJ2-3; 10 bases map to TRBD1. The CDR3 spans 17 residues. Losses at the gene ends were 1 base for V and 3 bases for J; bases not matched to a gene: 7. The germline CDR1 and CDR2 sequences are LNHDA and SQIVND (reference sequence). CDR3 in DNA: TGTGCCAGTAGTATAGCGGGACAGGGGCTCCGGACAGATACGCAGTATTTT. This encodes CASSIAGQGLRTDTQYF.

This CDR3 is CASSLDAWRGNNEQFF. For the CDR3, the DNA is TGTGCCAGCAGCTTAGATGCGTGGCGGGGGAACAATGAGCAGTTCTTC. The rearrangement uses TRBV11-2 and TRBJ2-1; 7 bases align to TRBD2. Germline CDR1 reads SGHAT; CDR2 reads FQNNGV. Unmatched junction bases numbered 7, after V lost 0 bases and J lost 5 bases. This CDR3 has 16 amino acids.

The chain is built from TRBV4-1 and TRBJ1-4; D is unresolved. The CDR3 is 15 amino acids. V lost 0 bases to trimming and J lost 7 bases, with 12 bases between them. Germline V gives CDR1 MGHRA, CDR2 YSYEKL. The CDR3: CASSQDVTSGEKLFF. The CDR3 coding sequence is TGCGCCAGCAGCCAAGATGTGACATCGGGTGAAAAACTGTTTTTT.

In DNA form, the CDR3 reads TGTGCCAGCAGTACAGGGACTACAGGGCAGCCCCAGCATTTT. Translated, it gives CASSTGTTGQPQHF. This chain uses TRBV6-5 with TRBJ1-5; TRBD1 might be the D (6 bases). CDR1 and CDR2 (germline): MNHEY, SVGAGI. V gave up 5 bases and J gave up 7 bases, with 15 bases separating them. There are 14 residues in the CDR3.

V usage is TRBV28 and J usage is TRBJ2-2; 8 nucleotides agree with TRBD1. Germline V gene sequence: CDR1 MDHEN, CDR2 SYDVKM. The ends lost 6 bases at V and 4 bases at J; junction bases unmatched: 7. The CDR3 consists of 15 residues. CDR3 in DNA: TGTGCCAGCAGGACGACAGGGGCGAGCACCGGGGAGCTGTTTTTT. It yields the protein CASRTTGASTGELFF. The whole variable domain, remainder taken from reference TRBV28 and TRBJ2-2, is DVKVTQSSRYLVKRTGEKVFLECVQDMDHENMFWYRQDPGLGLRLIYFSYDVKMKEKGDIPEGYSVSREKKERFSLILESASTNQTSMYLCASRTTGASTGELFFGEGSRLTVL.

The chain has TRBV19 and TRBJ2-2, with TRBD2 as a possible D gene (7 bases). Germline-derived CDR1 and CDR2 are LNHDA and SQIVND (reference sequence). The CDR3 length is 16 residues. V gave up 6 bases and J gave up 7 bases, with 21 bases separating them. The DNA of the CDR3 is TGTGCCAGTAGGAGGGTCTGGGGGGGCTCTGGCGGGGAGCTGTTTTTT. It encodes CASRRVWGGSGGELFF.

J is TRBJ1-1 and V is TRBV9; 10 positions match TRBD1. The J segment lost 5 bases and the V segment lost 4 bases, leaving 11 bases of the junction unmatched. Germline values: CDR1 SGDLS, CDR2 YYNGEE. The CDR3 spans 16 residues. In DNA, the CDR3 is TGTGCCAGCAGCCCCGGAGGGACAGGGGTGGGGACTGAAGCTTTCTTT. Translation: CASSPGGTGVGTEAFF.

The V gene is TRBV29-1, the J gene TRBJ1-2, with 7 bases that match TRBD1. Per germline, CDR1 SQVTM and CDR2 ANQGSEA. Trimming took 6 bases from V and 4 from J; bases not matched to a gene: 8. The CDR3 has 13 amino acids. CDR3 residues: CSVWDSNFYGYTF. The CDR3, as DNA: TGCAGCGTGTGGGACAGTAATTTCTATGGCTACACCTTC. The entire variable domain, with the rest obtained from reference TRBV29-1 and TRBJ1-2, is as follows: SAVISQKPSRDICQRGTSLTIQCQVDSQVTMMFWYRQQPGQSLTLIATANQGSEATYESGFVIDKFPISRPNLTFSTLTVSNMSPEDSSIYLCSVWDSNFYGYTFGSGTRLTVV.

This chain joins TRBV19 and TRBJ2-3, with a weak D call TRBD2 (7 bases). The V gene's germline CDR1 is LNHDA and CDR2 SQIVND (reference sequence). The germline V and J ends were trimmed by 4 bases and 0 bases, with 14 bases remaining between them. The CDR3 contains 16 residues. The DNA for the CDR3 is TGTGCCAGTAGTAAAGGGAGGGGGTCTAGCACAGATACGCAGTATTTT. Translation gives CASSKGRGSSTDTQYF.

The genes are TRBV15 and TRBJ1-2; possibly TRBD1 for D (6 bases). Trimming took 5 bases from V and 6 from J, leaving 16 bases between them. The CDR3 sequence is 14 residues long. Per germline, CDR1 LNHNV and CDR2 YYDKDF (reference sequence). DNA of the CDR3: TGTGCCACCAGCCGCCGGGGGCTCGTCGATGGCTACACCTTC. The encoded protein is CATSRRGLVDGYTF.

The V and J genes are TRBV7-9 and TRBJ1-1; D remains ambiguous. V lost 4 bases to trimming and J lost 4 bases, with 13 bases between them. Germline assignment: CDR1 SEHNR and CDR2 FQNEAQ (reference sequence). The CDR3 loop spans 14 amino acids. In DNA, the CDR3 is TGTGCCAGCAGCTCTGGGGAGGGAGCCACTGAAGCTTTCTTT. This encodes CASSSGEGATEAFF.

This clone was counted once. The chain recombines TRBV7-2 with TRBJ2-3; 8 bases are a match to TRBD1. V shed 5 bases and J 4 bases; nucleotides not matched to a gene: 2. Per the germline V gene, CDR1 is SGHTA and CDR2 is FQGNSA. This CDR3 is 13 amino acids long. The CDR3 loop reads CASSRQGPDTQYF. The DNA of the CDR3 is TGTGCCAGCAGCCGACAGGGGCCAGATACGCAGTATTTT.

The chain employs TRBV3-1 (or the pseudogene TRBV3-2) and TRBJ2-2; 7 nucleotides align to TRBD1. The V segment lost 4 bases and the J segment 5 bases; nucleotides outside the gene matches: 4. This CDR3 is 14 amino acids long. Germline assignment: CDR1 LGHDT and CDR2 YNNKEL (reference sequence). The CDR3 protein is CASSPTGETGELFF. CDR3 coding DNA: TGTGCCAGCAGCCCTACAGGGGAAACCGGGGAGCTGTTTTTT.

This clone was seen a single time. J is TRBJ1-1 and V is TRBV10-2; no firm D call. V was shortened by 3 bases and J by 3 bases, with 5 bases between the two germline ends. Germline V gene lookup returns CDR1 WSHSY and CDR2 SAAADI. This CDR3 contains 12 residues. CDR3 region: CASSERDTEAFF. The CDR3 coding sequence is TGCGCCAGCAGTGAAAGGGACACTGAAGCTTTCTTT.

This clone was found a few times. DNA for the CDR3: TGTGCCAGCAGCCCGGACAATGCTAACTATGGCTACACCTTC. Protein product: CASSPDNANYGYTF. The rearrangement links TRBV9 to TRBJ1-2, with D maybe TRBD1 (5 bases). V was pared by 4 bases and J by 0 bases, with 10 bases between. The CDR3 is 14 residues long. The germline V gene encodes CDR1 SGDLS and CDR2 YYNGEE. The whole variable domain, remainder taken from reference TRBV9 and TRBJ1-2, is DSGVTQTPKHLITATGQRVTLRCSPRSGDLSVYWYQQSLDQGLQFLIQYYNGEERAKGNILERFSAQQFPDLHSELNLSSLELGDSALYFCASSPDNANYGYTFGSGTRLTVV.

This chain links TRBV3-1 (or the pseudogene TRBV3-2) with TRBJ1-3; D gene ambiguous. The CDR3 is made up of 13 amino acids. CDR1 is LGHDT and CDR2 is YNNKEL in the germline V gene (reference sequence). V was cut by 0 bases and J by 6 bases, with 6 bases left in between. CDR3 sequence (DNA): TGTGCCAGCAGCCAAGAACGGGCAAACACCATATATTTT. It yields the protein CASSQERANTIYF.

In DNA form, the CDR3 reads TGTGCCAGCAGCCGGGGGTACGGCGGGGACTACTACAATGAGCAGTTCTTC. Residues: CASSRGYGGDYYNEQFF. The chain uses TRBV5-4 and TRBJ2-1; 7 nucleotides agree with TRBD2. The CDR3 sequence is 17 residues long. The V gene's germline CDR1 is SGHNT and CDR2 YYREEE (reference sequence). The V segment lost 4 bases and the J segment 3 bases; nucleotides outside the gene matches: 13.

This chain joins TRBV5-6 and TRBJ1-2; tentative D call: TRBD1 (6 bases). The CDR3 totals 14 residues. Germline assignment: CDR1 SGHDT and CDR2 YYEEEE. V was pared by 4 bases and J by 6 bases, with 16 bases between. The CDR3 nucleotides read TGTGCCAGCAGCACACCGACAGGACCGCATGGCTACACCTTC. Its translation is CASSTPTGPHGYTF. The variable domain in full, with the rest retrieved from reference TRBV5-6 and TRBJ1-2, is DAGVTQSPTHLIKTRGQQVTLRCSPKSGHDTVSWYQQALGQGPQFIFQYYEEEERQRGNFPDRFSGHQFPNYSSELNVNALLLGDSALYLCASSTPTGPHGYTFGSGTRLTVV.

CDR3 sequence (DNA): TGTGCCAGCAGTGAAGCGCGACAGGGGGGGGAAGCTTTCTTT. Its protein is CASSEARQGGEAFF. The rearrangement links TRBV2 to TRBJ1-1, with 9 bases matching TRBD1. The CDR3 totals 14 residues. Trimming removed 0 bases from V and 8 bases from J; junction bases left unmatched: 4. Germline V gives CDR1 SNHLY, CDR2 FYNNEI.

In this sample, this clone turned up a few times. The chain uses TRBV7-9 and TRBJ2-5; D is possibly TRBD1 (6 bases). Germline V gene sequence: CDR1 SEHNR, CDR2 FQNEAQ (reference sequence). CDR3 size: 14 residues. Between the trimmed V and J ends, which lost 0 bases and 5 bases, there was a span of 10 bases. Here the CDR3 reads CASSLATGMETQYF. The CDR3 DNA reads TGTGCCAGCAGCTTAGCCACAGGGATGGAGACCCAGTACTTC. Variable domain in full (rest from reference TRBV7-9 and TRBJ2-5): DTGVSQNPRHKITKRGQNVTFRCDPISEHNRLYWYRQTLGQGPEFLTYFQNEAQLEKSRLLSDRFSAERPKGSFSTLEIQRTEQGDSAMYLCASSLATGMETQYFGPGTRLLVL.

The rearrangement joins TRBV7-3 to TRBJ2-3, with 9 nucleotides matching TRBD1. V was pared by 4 bases and J by 3 bases, with 8 bases of the junction left unmatched. The germline V gene encodes CDR1 SGHTA and CDR2 FQGTGA. The CDR3 is 16 residues long. Here the CDR3 DNA reads TGTGCCAGCAGCTCCGGACAGGGGCACAGGACAGATACGCAGTATTTT. Translated: CASSSGQGHRTDTQYF. Based on the CDR3 plus reference TRBV7-3 and TRBJ2-3, the full variable domain is GAGVSQTPSNKVTEKGKYVELRCDPISGHTALYWYRQSLGQGPEFLIYFQGTGAADDSGLPNDRFFAVRPEGSVSTLKIQRTERGDSAVYLCASSSGQGHRTDTQYFGPGTRLTVL.

J is TRBJ2-1 and V is TRBV10-3; tentative D call: TRBD1 (5 bases). V lost 7 bases, J lost 7 bases, and 14 bases lay in between. The CDR3 runs to 13 residues. Germline V CDR1 and CDR2: ENHRY, SYGVKD. As DNA, the CDR3 is TGTGCCATCAAGGGAACAGGCCCTAATGAGCAGTTCTTC. This sequence encodes CAIKGTGPNEQFF.